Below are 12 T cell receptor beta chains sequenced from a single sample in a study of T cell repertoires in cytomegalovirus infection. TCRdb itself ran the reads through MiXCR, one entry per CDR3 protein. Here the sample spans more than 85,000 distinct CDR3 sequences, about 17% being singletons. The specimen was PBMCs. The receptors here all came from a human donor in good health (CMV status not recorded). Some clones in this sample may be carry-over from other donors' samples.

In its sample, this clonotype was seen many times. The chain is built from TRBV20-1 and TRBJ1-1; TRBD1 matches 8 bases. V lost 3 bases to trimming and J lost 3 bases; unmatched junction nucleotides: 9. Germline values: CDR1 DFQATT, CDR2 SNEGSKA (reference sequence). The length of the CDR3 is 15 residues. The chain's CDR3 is CSARGDRGGDTEAFF. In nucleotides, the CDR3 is TGCAGTGCTAGGGGAGACAGGGGTGGCGACACTGAAGCTTTCTTT.

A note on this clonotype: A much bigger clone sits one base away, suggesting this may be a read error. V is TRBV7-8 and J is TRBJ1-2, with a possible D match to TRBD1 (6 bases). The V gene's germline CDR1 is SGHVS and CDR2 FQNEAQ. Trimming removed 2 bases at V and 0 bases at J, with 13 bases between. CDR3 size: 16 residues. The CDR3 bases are TGTGCCAGCAGCTTAAGGGGGGTGGAAGCTAACTATGGCTACACCTTC. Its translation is CASSLRGVEANYGYTF. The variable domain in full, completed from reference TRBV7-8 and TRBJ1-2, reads GAGVSQSPRYKVAKRGQDVALRCDPISGHVSLFWYQQALGQGPEFLTYFQNEAQLDKSGLPSDRFFAERPEGSVSTLKIQRTQQEDSAVYLCASSLRGVEANYGYTFGSGTRLTVV.

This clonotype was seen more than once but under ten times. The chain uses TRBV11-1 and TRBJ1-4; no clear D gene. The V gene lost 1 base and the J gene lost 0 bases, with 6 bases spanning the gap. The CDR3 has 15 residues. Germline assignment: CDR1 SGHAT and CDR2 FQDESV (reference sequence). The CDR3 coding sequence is TGTGCCAGCAGCTTAGAACCTGCAACTAATGAAAAACTGTTTTTT. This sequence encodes CASSLEPATNEKLFF.

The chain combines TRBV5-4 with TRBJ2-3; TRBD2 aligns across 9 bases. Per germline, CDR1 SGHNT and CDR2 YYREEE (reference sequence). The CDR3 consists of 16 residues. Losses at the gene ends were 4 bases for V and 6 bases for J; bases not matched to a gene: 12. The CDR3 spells CASSPGGGGGADTQYF. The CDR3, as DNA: TGTGCCAGCAGCCCTGGGGGGGGCGGGGGGGCTGATACGCAGTATTTT.

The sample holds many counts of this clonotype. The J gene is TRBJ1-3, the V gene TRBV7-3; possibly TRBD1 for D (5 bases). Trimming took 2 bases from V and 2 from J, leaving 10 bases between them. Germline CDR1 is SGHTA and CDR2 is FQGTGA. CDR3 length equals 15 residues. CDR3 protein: CASSLRGAPGNTIYF. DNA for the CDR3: TGTGCCAGCAGCTTACGAGGGGCGCCTGGAAACACCATATATTTT.

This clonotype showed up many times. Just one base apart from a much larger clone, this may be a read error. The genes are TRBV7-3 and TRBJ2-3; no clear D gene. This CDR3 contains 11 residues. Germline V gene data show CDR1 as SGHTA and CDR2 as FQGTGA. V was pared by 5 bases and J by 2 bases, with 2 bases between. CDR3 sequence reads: CASSHTDTQYF. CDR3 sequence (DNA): TGTGCCAGCAGCCACACAGATACGCAGTATTTT.

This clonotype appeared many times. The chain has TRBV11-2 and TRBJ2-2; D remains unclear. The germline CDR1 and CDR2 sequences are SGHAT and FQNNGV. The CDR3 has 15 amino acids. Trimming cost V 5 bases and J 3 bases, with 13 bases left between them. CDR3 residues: CASSPRTMDTGELFF. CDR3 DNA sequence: TGTGCCAGCAGCCCGCGTACAATGGACACCGGGGAGCTGTTTTTT. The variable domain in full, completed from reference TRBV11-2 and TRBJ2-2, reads EAGVAQSPRYKIIEKRQSVAFWCNPISGHATLYWYQQILGQGPKLLIQFQNNGVVDDSQLPKDRFSAERLKGVDSTLKIQPAKLEDSAVYLCASSPRTMDTGELFFGEGSRLTVL.

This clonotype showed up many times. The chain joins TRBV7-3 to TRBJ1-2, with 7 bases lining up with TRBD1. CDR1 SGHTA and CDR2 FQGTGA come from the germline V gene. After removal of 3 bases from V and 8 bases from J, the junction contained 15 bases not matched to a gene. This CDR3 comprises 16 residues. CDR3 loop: CASSLSAGGNYGGYTF. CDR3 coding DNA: TGTGCCAGCAGCTTGTCGGCAGGGGGGAACTATGGCGGCTACACCTTC.

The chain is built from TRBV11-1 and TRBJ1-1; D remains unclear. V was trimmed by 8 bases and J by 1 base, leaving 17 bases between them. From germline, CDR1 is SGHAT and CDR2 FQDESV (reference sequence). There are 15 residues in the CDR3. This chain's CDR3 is CASEVGGNWNTEAFF. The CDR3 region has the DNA TGTGCCAGCGAGGTTGGTGGAAACTGGAACACTGAAGCTTTCTTT.

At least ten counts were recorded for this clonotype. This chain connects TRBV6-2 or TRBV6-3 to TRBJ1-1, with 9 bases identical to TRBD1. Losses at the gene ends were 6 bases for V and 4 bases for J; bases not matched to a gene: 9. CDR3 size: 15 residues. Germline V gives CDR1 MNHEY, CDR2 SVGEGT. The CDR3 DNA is TGTGCCAGCAGGTCTACAGGGGGCGAGGGCACTGAAGCTTTCTTT. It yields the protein CASRSTGGEGTEAFF.

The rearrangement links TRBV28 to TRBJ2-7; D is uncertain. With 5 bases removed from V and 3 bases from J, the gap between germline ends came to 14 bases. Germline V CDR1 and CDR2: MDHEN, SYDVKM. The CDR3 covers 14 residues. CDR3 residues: CASSPPTPLYEQYF. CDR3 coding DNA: TGTGCCAGCAGTCCCCCGACCCCCCTCTACGAGCAGTACTTC.

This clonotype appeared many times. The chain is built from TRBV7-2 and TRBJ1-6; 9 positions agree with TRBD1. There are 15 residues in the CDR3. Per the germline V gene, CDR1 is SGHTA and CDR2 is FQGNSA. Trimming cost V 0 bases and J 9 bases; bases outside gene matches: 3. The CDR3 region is CASSLADRGFSPLHF. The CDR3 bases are TGTGCCAGCAGCTTAGCGGACAGGGGATTTTCACCCCTCCACTTT.